The clone carrying this TCR beta chain came up many times. Amplifying from RNA transcripts, the study obtained TCR beta CDR3 regions. The first-round RT-PCR employed HTBI primers together with the Qiagen OneStep RT-PCR kit. A multiplex PCR was then performed as the second round. One entry per CDR3 protein, called by TCRdb with MiXCR from the multiplex PCR reads. The data show about 220,000 distinct CDR3 sequences, 20% to 25% seen once. CDR1 is MDHEN, CDR2 SYDVKM, per germline. CDR3 length equals 14 residues. V lost 5 bases, J lost 7 bases, and 17 bases lay in between. The sample is drawn from a study of Graves' ophthalmopathy and Graves' hyperthyroidism. CAS ≥3, NOSPECS ≥4, moderate-to-severe activity and duration under 3 months marked donors with ophthalmopathy. PBMCs came from 10 ml of fresh peripheral blood.

The V call is TRBV28, the J call TRBJ2-5, with D possibly being TRBD2 (7 bases). The source of this sequence is a woman aged 50 to 60 with Graves' ophthalmopathy. The sequencing input was peripheral blood. The CDR3 sequence: CASSLTSRGGTQYF. Written as DNA, the CDR3 is TGTGCCAGCAGTCTGACTAGCAGGGGTGGGACCCAGTACTTC.